This TCR beta chain was captured in a study of shared clonotypes between healthy human individuals. The CDR3 sequence is 14 residues long. The V gene lost 7 bases and the J gene lost 3 bases, with 15 bases spanning the gap. The germline V gene encodes CDR1 MNHNS and CDR2 SASEGT. Sequencing was at deep level. As processed by the authors: Junction-only immunoSEQ data arrived without quality scores, meaning filtering differed. Repertoires were generated with immunoSEQ multiplex PCR, while TCRdb's copy carries only in-frame clones and drops some. The V and J calls and the clone size are those of that table, but D and trimming were determined from the DNA. This sample yields under 1,100,000 clones, of which roughly 80% are seen a single time; around 1.5% belongs to the top ten.

The chain uses TRBV6-1 and TRBJ1-1; D is possibly TRBD1 (5 bases). The receptor's source is a man aged 18-30 years in good health. The sample comprised memory CD4+ T cells sorted from blood. Specified subset: CD45RA-negative fraction. As DNA, the CDR3 is TGTGCCAGCAAGCCGTCGGGGGGTTACACTGAAGCTTTCTTT. Amino acids: CASKPSGGYTEAFF.